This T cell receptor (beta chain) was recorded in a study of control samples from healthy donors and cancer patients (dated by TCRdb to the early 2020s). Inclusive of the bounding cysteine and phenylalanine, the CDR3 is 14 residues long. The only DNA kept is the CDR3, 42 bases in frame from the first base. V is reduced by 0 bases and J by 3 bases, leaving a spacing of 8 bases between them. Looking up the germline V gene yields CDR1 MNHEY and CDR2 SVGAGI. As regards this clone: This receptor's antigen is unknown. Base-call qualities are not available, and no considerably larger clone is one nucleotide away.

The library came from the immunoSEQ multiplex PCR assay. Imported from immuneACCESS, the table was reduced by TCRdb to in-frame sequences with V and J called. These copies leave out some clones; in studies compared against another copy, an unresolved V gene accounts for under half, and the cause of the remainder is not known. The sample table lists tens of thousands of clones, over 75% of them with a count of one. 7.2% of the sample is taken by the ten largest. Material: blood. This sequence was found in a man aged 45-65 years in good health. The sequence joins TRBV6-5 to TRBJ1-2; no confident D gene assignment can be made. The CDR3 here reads CASSYSGGDYGYTF. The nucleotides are TGTGCCAGCAGTTACTCTGGCGGGGACTATGGCTACACCTTC.